This entry lists 8 T cell receptor beta chains sequenced from one sample in a study of neurological immune-mediated disorders. TCRdb itself ran the 5' RACE reads through MiXCR, one entry per CDR3 protein. The table has tens of thousands of distinct CDR3 sequences, approximately 4.1% seen once. The sequenced sample consisted of PBMCs. The receptors here all came from a middle-aged man with multiple sclerosis.

This clonotype has ten or more counts. The rearrangement links TRBV7-9 to TRBJ1-4; D unclear. The germline V gene has CDR1 SEHNR and CDR2 FQNEAQ (reference sequence). The V and J ends lost 1 base and 2 bases respectively, with 14 bases between them. The CDR3 is 17 amino acids. This chain's CDR3 is CASSLGRLSGTNEKLFF. In DNA, the CDR3 is TGTGCCAGCAGCTTAGGTCGCTTATCTGGGACTAATGAAAAACTGTTTTTT. Drawing the rest from reference TRBV7-9 and TRBJ1-4, the complete variable domain is DTGVSQNPRHKITKRGQNVTFRCDPISEHNRLYWYRQTLGQGPEFLTYFQNEAQLEKSRLLSDRFSAERPKGSFSTLEIQRTEQGDSAMYLCASSLGRLSGTNEKLFFGSGTQLSVL.

This clonotype was recorded many times. V usage is TRBV27 and J usage is TRBJ2-3; 10 bases are a match to TRBD1. V shed 8 bases, J shed 5 bases, and the junction held 1 base outside the gene matches. Germline CDR1 is MNHEY and CDR2 is SMNVEV (reference sequence). The CDR3 sequence is 12 residues long. The CDR3 reads CASRDRGDTQYF. In nucleotides, the CDR3 is TGTGCCAGCCGGGACAGGGGAGATACGCAGTATTTT.

This clonotype was seen many times. This chain links TRBV28 with TRBJ1-1, with TRBD1 identical over 7 bases. After removal of 7 bases from V and 1 base from J, the junction contained 9 bases not matched to a gene. Germline V gives CDR1 MDHEN, CDR2 SYDVKM. This CDR3 has 15 residues. The CDR3 sequence is CASTLYGTANTEAFF. CDR3 DNA: TGTGCCAGCACCCTGTATGGGACAGCGAACACTGAAGCTTTCTTT. Full variable domain (rest looked up from reference TRBV28 and TRBJ1-1): DVKVTQSSRYLVKRTGEKVFLECVQDMDHENMFWYRQDPGLGLRLIYFSYDVKMKEKGDIPEGYSVSREKKERFSLILESASTNQTSMYLCASTLYGTANTEAFFGQGTRLTVV.

The table lists this clonotype with many counts. Relative to the germline gene, one junction end is altered; a read error may explain this. The chain recombines TRBV6-5 with TRBJ2-1; 9 nucleotides agree with TRBD1. The germline V gene has CDR1 MNHEY and CDR2 SVGAGI. CDR3 size: 10 residues. The DNA of the CDR3 is TGTGCCAGGTTGAAAGGACAGGGGTCCTTC. Protein sequence: CARLKGQGSF.

This clonotype was seen ten or more times. The V call is TRBV3-1, the J call TRBJ1-1, with 10 bases that match TRBD1. This CDR3 contains 15 residues. The V and J ends lost 7 bases and 4 bases, in that order; junction bases with no gene match: 9. Germline-derived CDR1 and CDR2 are LGHDT and YNNKEL (reference sequence). Here the CDR3 DNA reads TGTGCCAGCACCGTGACAGGGGGCTCTGGCACTGAAGCTTTCTTT. Translation: CASTVTGGSGTEAFF. The full variable domain, with the rest looked up from reference TRBV3-1 and TRBJ1-1, is DTAVSQTPKYLVTQMGNDKSIKCEQNLGHDTMYWYKQDSKKFLKIMFSYNNKELIINETVPNRFSPKSPDKAHLNLHINSLELGDSAVYFCASTVTGGSGTEAFFGQGTRLTVV.

This clonotype turned up a few times. V is TRBV20-1 and J is TRBJ1-2; 8 positions match TRBD1. Trimming at V came to 3 bases and at J to 7 bases, leaving 13 bases not matched to a gene. Germline loops: CDR1 DFQATT, CDR2 SNEGSKA (reference sequence). The CDR3 has 15 residues. CDR3 sequence: CSASRTGSGDFGYTF. The CDR3 region has the DNA TGCAGTGCTAGTCGGACAGGGAGCGGCGATTTTGGCTACACCTTC.

A few counts support this clonotype. V gene TRBV7-6 combines with J gene TRBJ2-3, with D uncertain. Trimming shortened V by 3 bases and J by 0 bases, and 7 bases separated the two germline ends. CDR3 size: 14 residues. Germline CDR1 and CDR2: SGHVS and FNYEAQ. The CDR3 DNA sequence: TGTGCCAGCAGCTTCCGGAAAAGCACAGATACGCAGTATTTT. It is translated as CASSFRKSTDTQYF. Drawing the rest from reference TRBV7-6 and TRBJ2-3, the complete variable domain is GAGVSQSPRYKVTKRGQDVALRCDPISGHVSLYWYRQALGQGPEFLTYFNYEAQQDKSGLPNDRFSAERPEGSISTLTIQRTEQRDSAMYRCASSFRKSTDTQYFGPGTRLTVL.

This clonotype was counted many times. The chain joins TRBV10-1 to TRBJ2-1; 8 nucleotides match TRBD1. The V gene end was trimmed by 5 bases and the J gene end by 9 bases; junction bases not matched to a gene: 12. The CDR3 has 15 residues. From germline, CDR1 is WNHNN and CDR2 SYGVQD (reference sequence). The CDR3 DNA follows: TGCGCCAGCAGTACTGACCGGACAGGGTATCCTGAGCAGTTCTTC. It is translated as CASSTDRTGYPEQFF.